Shown below are 21 T cell receptor beta chains from a single sample sequenced in a study of T cell responses to AZD1222 COVID-19 vaccine. Sequencing used immunoSEQ multiplex PCR; TCRdb keeps in-frame clones, though not all of them. The table records a few hundred thousand clones, approximately 93% of them present only once. This specimen consisted of peripheral blood, obtained on day 0 of AZD1222 vaccination. The receptor source for this set is an adult in good health.

This rearrangement joins TRBV7-2 to TRBJ2-1; D perhaps matches TRBD1 (5 bases). The CDR3 length is 14 residues. Per the germline V gene, CDR1 is SGHTA and CDR2 is FQGNSA. Trimming removed 5 bases from V and 4 bases from J, with 12 bases in between. In DNA, the CDR3 is TGTGCCAGCAGCCCGACTCCAGGGTACAATGAGCAGTTCTTC. This codes for CASSPTPGYNEQFF.

The chain uses TRBV9 and TRBJ1-3; TRBD1 matches 7 bases. The CDR3 is 16 amino acids. The V gene's germline CDR1 is SGDLS and CDR2 YYNGEE. The V segment lost 4 bases and the J segment 0 bases; nucleotides outside the gene matches: 7. CDR3 region: CASSPGTAGSGNTIYF. CDR3 bases: TGTGCCAGCAGCCCCGGGACAGCCGGCTCTGGAAACACCATATATTTT.

This clone was found once. The genes are TRBV7-9 and TRBJ1-1; D is uncertain. The V gene lost 5 bases and the J gene lost 3 bases, with 13 bases spanning the gap. This CDR3 comprises 14 residues. Germline V CDR1 and CDR2: SEHNR, FQNEAQ (reference sequence). The CDR3 region has the DNA TGTGCCAGCAGCCCCTCAGGAAAATACACTGAAGCTTTCTTT. This translates into CASSPSGKYTEAFF.

This chain joins TRBV9 and TRBJ1-2; D uncertain. V gave up 0 bases and J gave up 5 bases, with 14 bases separating them. The length of the CDR3 is 15 residues. Germline CDR1 is SGDLS and CDR2 is YYNGEE. The CDR3 DNA is TGTGCCAGCAGCGTAGCTACACGATGGAGATATGGCTACACCTTC. Protein sequence: CASSVATRWRYGYTF.

The chain carries TRBV5-1 and TRBJ2-2; possibly TRBD2 for D (6 bases). The V and J ends lost 3 bases and 4 bases respectively, with 16 bases between them. This CDR3 has 16 amino acids. Germline V gene data show CDR1 as SGHRS and CDR2 as YFSETQ. Written as DNA, the CDR3 is TGCGCCAGCAGCTCCGGGTGGGGGGAAGGCACCGGGGAGCTGTTTTTT. Its protein is CASSSGWGEGTGELFF.

This clone was seen just once. V gene TRBV19 combines with J gene TRBJ2-1, with a weak D call TRBD1 (6 bases). Germline loops: CDR1 LNHDA, CDR2 SQIVND (reference sequence). The ends were cut back, 7 bases at V and 2 bases at J, with 15 bases in the middle. This CDR3 has 15 residues. This CDR3 is CASTSSQGTYNEQFF. The CDR3 region has the DNA TGTGCCAGTACCTCGTCACAGGGAACCTACAATGAGCAGTTCTTC.

The sample holds a few counts of this clone. J is TRBJ1-3 and V is TRBV5-1; 9 positions match TRBD1. V shed 5 bases, J shed 6 bases, and the junction held 3 bases outside the gene matches. Looked up from germline, CDR1 is SGHRS and CDR2 is YFSETQ. The CDR3 is 13 amino acids. The CDR3 bases are TGCGCCAGCAGTCGGGACAGGGAAAACACCATATATTTT. Translation: CASSRDRENTIYF.

This chain links TRBV19 with TRBJ1-5, with TRBD1 as a possible D gene (5 bases). Trimming cost V 1 base and J 7 bases, with 11 bases left between them. CDR3 length equals 14 residues. The germline CDR1 and CDR2 sequences are LNHDA and SQIVND (reference sequence). The CDR3 nucleotides read TGTGCCAGTAGTATAGGAGCGGGGGGACAGCCCCAGCATTTT. It yields the protein CASSIGAGGQPQHF.

The chain joins TRBV6-5 to TRBJ1-4, with TRBD1 as a possible D gene (5 bases). The V end lost 6 bases, the J end lost 7 bases, and 18 bases lay between the germline ends. Per germline, CDR1 MNHEY and CDR2 SVGAGI. The CDR3 runs to 15 residues. CDR3: CASRYSVAGSEKLFF. The CDR3 nucleotides are TGTGCCAGCAGATATAGTGTGGCAGGGAGTGAAAAACTGTTTTTT.

The chain combines TRBV24-1 with TRBJ1-5; TRBD1 matches 7 bases. The germline V gene encodes CDR1 KGHDR and CDR2 SFDVKD. The trim removed 5 bases at V and 7 bases at J, leaving 4 bases unmatched. This CDR3 has 13 residues. The CDR3 bases are TGTGCCACCAGTGCCTTAGGGGGCCAGCCCCAGCATTTT. It yields the protein CATSALGGQPQHF.

The rearrangement links TRBV7-9 to TRBJ2-2; 11 bases are a match to TRBD1. Germline-derived CDR1 and CDR2 are SEHNR and FQNEAQ (reference sequence). V lost 4 bases and J lost 6; bases outside the gene matches: 4. This CDR3 has 15 residues. The CDR3: CASSYWGQGAGELFF. The CDR3 nucleotides read TGTGCCAGCAGCTACTGGGGACAGGGGGCCGGGGAGCTGTTTTTT.

The V and J genes are TRBV7-2 and TRBJ1-1; no firm D call. The CDR3 covers 13 residues. V lost 1 base to trimming and J lost 5 bases, with 8 bases between them. Germline V gene sequence: CDR1 SGHTA, CDR2 FQGNSA. The CDR3 sequence is CASSLVSETEAFF. The CDR3 DNA reads TGTGCCAGCAGCTTAGTATCAGAAACTGAAGCTTTCTTT.

This sequence joins TRBV7-3 and TRBJ2-1; D is uncertain. Germline CDR1 reads SGHTA; CDR2 reads FQGTGA. The CDR3 length is 13 residues. The V and J ends lost 4 bases and 5 bases respectively, with 9 bases between them. CDR3 amino acids: CASSSNTNNEQFF. In DNA form, the CDR3 reads TGTGCCAGCAGCTCAAACACGAACAATGAGCAGTTCTTC.

V gene TRBV6-5 combines with J gene TRBJ1-2; the match to TRBD1 covers 8 bases. The length of the CDR3 is 13 residues. V lost 7 bases to trimming and J lost 7 bases; unmatched junction nucleotides: 8. CDR1 and CDR2 from the germline V gene are MNHEY and SVGAGI. CDR3 region: CASTNRGAGGYTF. The CDR3 DNA sequence: TGTGCCAGCACTAACAGGGGGGCGGGTGGCTACACCTTC.

The gene calls are TRBV5-1 and TRBJ2-7; maybe TRBD2 (7 bases). The length of the CDR3 is 15 residues. V was trimmed by 1 base and J by 6 bases, leaving 17 bases between them. Looked up from germline, CDR1 is SGHRS and CDR2 is YFSETQ. DNA for the CDR3: TGCGCCAGCAGCTTGTATCGGGGGGCCGCCCGCGAGCAGTACTTC. Its protein is CASSLYRGAAREQYF.

This rearrangement joins TRBV6-2 or TRBV6-3 to TRBJ2-5, with a tentative D call TRBD1 (6 bases). CDR1 is MNHEY and CDR2 is SVGEGT in the germline V gene. The CDR3 has 14 residues. Trimming removed 5 bases at V and 7 bases at J, with 17 bases between. The CDR3 region has the DNA TGTGCCAGCAGTCGAGACAGGTGGCTGGGGACCCAGTACTTC. Translated: CASSRDRWLGTQYF.

The chain couples TRBV7-9 to TRBJ1-2; TRBD1 agrees at 9 bases. This CDR3 comprises 16 residues. V shed 5 bases and J 3 bases; nucleotides not matched to a gene: 10. Germline V gene data show CDR1 as SEHNR and CDR2 as FQNEAQ (reference sequence). The CDR3 nucleotides are TGTGCCAGCAGCCAGCGTGACAGGGGGGCGGACTATGGCTACACCTTC. This gives the protein CASSQRDRGADYGYTF.

V is TRBV5-1 and J is TRBJ2-6; D remains ambiguous. There are 16 residues in the CDR3. CDR1 is SGHRS and CDR2 is YFSETQ in the germline V gene. Trimming left V 0 bases short and J 0 bases short, with 7 bases between. The CDR3 here is CASSLGHPSGANVLTF. DNA for the CDR3: TGCGCCAGCAGCTTGGGACACCCCTCTGGGGCCAACGTCCTGACTTTC.

This chain joins TRBV7-9 and TRBJ2-5; D perhaps matches TRBD2 (6 bases). The V gene's germline CDR1 is SEHNR and CDR2 FQNEAQ (reference sequence). With 5 bases removed from V and 5 bases from J, the gap between germline ends came to 18 bases. This CDR3 comprises 15 residues. In DNA, the CDR3 is TGTGCCAGCAGCCCCGGGACTTACCCCTGGGAGACCCAGTACTTC. Translating it yields CASSPGTYPWETQYF. Drawing the rest from reference TRBV7-9 and TRBJ2-5, the complete variable domain is DTGVSQNPRHKITKRGQNVTFRCDPISEHNRLYWYRQTLGQGPEFLTYFQNEAQLEKSRLLSDRFSAERPKGSFSTLEIQRTEQGDSAMYLCASSPGTYPWETQYFGPGTRLLVL.

J is TRBJ1-6 and V is TRBV28; 7 bases agree with TRBD1. The V and J ends lost 4 bases and 4 bases, in that order; junction bases with no gene match: 4. Germline V gene sequence: CDR1 MDHEN, CDR2 SYDVKM. This CDR3 comprises 15 residues. The CDR3 reads CASSSGTAYNSPLHF. The DNA for the CDR3 is TGTGCCAGCAGTTCCGGGACAGCTTATAATTCACCCCTCCACTTT.

The chain has TRBV11-2 and TRBJ1-1; D is perhaps TRBD1 (6 bases). The germline CDR1 and CDR2 sequences are SGHAT and FQNNGV. The V gene lost 5 bases and the J gene lost 0 bases, with 13 bases spanning the gap. The CDR3 runs 15 residues. This chain's CDR3 is CASSAGHRVNTEAFF. In DNA form, the CDR3 reads TGTGCCAGCAGCGCGGGACATAGAGTGAACACTGAAGCTTTCTTT.